This T cell receptor (beta chain) came from a study of blood T cell repertoires in COVID-19. Study-wide context: The origin of the acute and convalescent COVID-19 samples was the United States, Italy and Spain.

With respect to this clone: Other DNA variants within this sample encode the same CDR3.

Clinical histories supplied by participants themselves formed the basis of cohort assignment. Donors in Cohort 3 who had recovered were those with two negative PCRs, healthcare professional clearance, or resolution of their symptoms. CDR3 size: 15 residues. Per the germline V gene, CDR1 is SGHVS and CDR2 is FQNEAQ. Between the trimmed V and J ends, which lost 5 bases and 0 bases, there was a span of 11 bases. Method: immunoSEQ multiplex PCR; TCRdb's copy keeps in-frame clones and lacks some. The data show some 390,000 clones, roughly nine tenths seen once. The TCR sequence derives from a woman aged 25 to 39 who had recovered from COVID-19. This rearrangement joins TRBV7-8 to TRBJ1-5; no definite D call. Sequenced sample: PBMCs or T cells enriched from blood (not recorded which). DNA of the CDR3: TGTGCCAGCAGCAGCGACTCGTATAGCAATCAGCCCCAGCATTTT. As protein: CASSSDSYSNQPQHF.